The present T cell receptor beta chain was sequenced within a study of response to subunit inactivated influenza vaccine. TCRdb fed the RT-PCR reads into MiXCR, producing one record per CDR3 protein. Found here are almost 250,000 distinct CDR3 sequences, roughly an eighth of them singletons; the top ten hold about 8%. Notes on the study in general: Few additional T cells are recruited per seasonal influenza vaccination, authors suggested.

The CDR3 totals 16 residues. V lost 5 bases to trimming and J lost 2 bases, with 21 bases between them. Germline-derived CDR1 and CDR2 are DFQATT and SNEGSKA (reference sequence). This clonotype was counted only a few times. The antigen is undetermined. Sequences were derived from non-naive T cells sorted from PBMCs, sampled 14 days before vaccination. The V call is TRBV20-1, the J call TRBJ2-5; D not certain. The receptor comes from a man in his fifties who received an inactivated influenza vaccine. CDR3 amino acids: CSASPLLESRQETQYF. The CDR3, as DNA: TGCAGTGCTTCTCCCTTGCTTGAGAGCAGGCAAGAGACCCAGTACTTC.